This T cell receptor beta chain was captured by sequencing in a study of identical twins. General study points: Invariant MAIT and iNKT cells could partly confound zero-insertion analyses. The study found weaker excess twin sharing in beta out-of-frame sequences. In drawing conclusions, the study used cross-sectional statistical analysis and did not follow the same donors.

MiXCR, applied by TCRdb to the 5' RACE reads, yields one record per CDR3 protein. The sample lists approximately 550,000 distinct CDR3 sequences; about a fifth were seen once. Worth noting for this clonotype: Its antigen is unidentified.

Per germline, CDR1 KGHDR and CDR2 SFDVKD. The CDR3 is 17 amino acids. Unmatched junction bases numbered 14, after V lost 3 bases and J lost 5 bases. A further study also used this sample, focusing on yellow fever vaccine responses in identical twins.

This clonotype originated in a woman aged 18 to 35 in good health. The sequencing sample was made of CD4+ T cells sorted from blood. This chain links TRBV24-1 with TRBJ1-2, with TRBD1 matching 7 bases. CDR3 sequence: CATSDSRQGPSGYGYTF. In DNA form, the CDR3 reads TGTGCCACCAGTGATAGTCGACAGGGACCCTCAGGGTATGGCTACACCTTC.